This T cell receptor beta chain was identified during a study of blood T cell repertoires in COVID-19. Across the whole study: PBMCs, B-cell-depleted T cells, or T cells provided the cDNA or gDNA that made up the material.

Germline V gene data show CDR1 as GTSNPN and CDR2 as SVGIG (reference sequence). V dropped 8 bases and J dropped 3; count of bases not matched to a gene: 3. This CDR3 region has 12 residues. Data came from immunoSEQ multiplex PCR; TCRdb stores just in-frame clones and leaves some out. The sample records about 130,000 clones, approximately 74% being singletons. The source of this sequence is a woman in her seventies with acute or convalescent COVID-19. Input material: peripheral blood. V usage is TRBV30 and J usage is TRBJ1-4; TRBD1 aligns across 7 bases. The CDR3 loop reads CAGDRANEKLFF. CDR3 DNA sequence: TGTGCCGGAGACAGGGCTAATGAAAAACTGTTTTTT.